This paragraph reports one TCR beta chain. The target antigen is unknown. Germline assignment: CDR1 DFQATT and CDR2 SNEGSKA (reference sequence). Trimming took off 6 bases at V and 2 bases at J, with 14 bases between the two ends. The CDR3 covers 14 residues. The sample originates from a study of CD8 T cells in ankylosing spondylitis. Construction of TCR beta libraries was performed using quantitative 5'-RACE with molecular barcodes. Each CDR3 protein gets one entry after TCRdb re-called the 5' RACE reads with MiXCR. The data hold some 800,000 distinct CDR3 sequences, with 12% observed a single time. General observations from the study: Among TCR beta sequences, a motif of several highly homologous variants appeared characteristic of ankylosing spondylitis blood. In synovial fluid and blood from reactive arthritis, some motif variants were previously reported.

This chain joins TRBV20-1 and TRBJ1-3, with D maybe TRBD1 (6 bases). Sequencing input: blood, either unsorted or a sorted T cell fraction (not recorded which). The TCR sequence derives from a male donor with ankylosing spondylitis. CDR3: CSAEDRQTGNTIYF. As DNA, the CDR3 is TGCAGTGCGGAAGACAGGCAGACTGGAAACACCATATATTTT.